These 20 T cell receptor beta chains originate from one sample sequenced in a study of CD8 T cells in ankylosing spondylitis. Notes on the study in general: A TCR beta motif of roughly 8 highly homologous variants seemed to mark ankylosing spondylitis blood.

Using its own MiXCR run on the 5' RACE reads, TCRdb lists one record per CDR3 protein. This sample has some 700,000 distinct CDR3 sequences, with roughly 19% found just once. These receptors' antigens are unknown. The sample comprised blood, either unsorted or a sorted T cell fraction (not recorded which). The source of these receptors is a male donor with ankylosing spondylitis.

This clonotype appeared a few times. The chain links TRBV27 to TRBJ2-7, with 8 nucleotides matching TRBD1. Trimming removed 3 bases from V and 6 bases from J; junction bases left unmatched: 4. The CDR3 is 13 amino acids. Per germline, CDR1 MNHEY and CDR2 SMNVEV (reference sequence). The CDR3 is CASSFARGREQYF. The DNA for the CDR3 is TGTGCCAGCAGTTTTGCCAGGGGGCGCGAGCAGTACTTC.

In its sample, this clonotype was seen many times. The chain couples TRBV18 to TRBJ1-1; D gene unclear. V shed 5 bases and J shed 4 bases, with 14 bases lying between them. Germline loops: CDR1 KGHSH, CDR2 LQKENI. This CDR3 region has 14 residues. CDR3 in DNA: TGTGCCAGCTCATTATACAAGGACCGCACTGAAGCTTTCTTT. It encodes CASSLYKDRTEAFF.

The chain joins TRBV9 to TRBJ2-1; TRBD2 matches at 10 bases. V shed 5 bases, J shed 4 bases, and the junction held 21 bases outside the gene matches. Germline values: CDR1 SGDLS, CDR2 YYNGEE. The CDR3 extends over 20 amino acids. CDR3 sequence reads: CASSHLAGEAPRPGYNEQFF. Written as DNA, the CDR3 is TGTGCCAGCAGTCATCTAGCGGGAGAAGCCCCCCGGCCCGGATACAATGAGCAGTTCTTC.

This clonotype showed up just a few times. The chain employs TRBV28 and TRBJ2-5, with D hard to call. There are 12 residues in the CDR3. Germline V lookup: CDR1 MDHEN, CDR2 SYDVKM. Trimming shortened V by 6 bases and J by 9 bases, and 14 bases separated the two germline ends. The CDR3 bases are TGTGCCAGCAGCCAACGGGCCGCGGCCCAGTACTTC. This sequence encodes CASSQRAAAQYF. The entire variable domain, with the rest obtained from reference TRBV28 and TRBJ2-5, is as follows: DVKVTQSSRYLVKRTGEKVFLECVQDMDHENMFWYRQDPGLGLRLIYFSYDVKMKEKGDIPEGYSVSREKKERFSLILESASTNQTSMYLCASSQRAAAQYFGPGTRLLVL.

In this sample, this clonotype turned up many times. The CDR3 DNA follows: TGTGCCACCAGTGATTATACAGGGTTTGAGCAGTTCTTC. It yields the protein CATSDYTGFEQFF. The chain joins TRBV24-1 to TRBJ2-1; weak D call: TRBD1 (6 bases). This CDR3 is built from 13 residues. V was clipped by 2 bases and J by 9 bases, with 10 bases between them. CDR1 is KGHDR, CDR2 SFDVKD, per germline.

The chain recombines TRBV20-1 with TRBJ2-7, with TRBD2 matching over 10 bases. Germline CDR1 and CDR2: DFQATT and SNEGSKA (reference sequence). The CDR3 has 15 amino acids. The junction had 7 bases not matched to a gene; V was cut back by 3 bases and J by 2 bases. CDR3 amino acids: CSASPGTSATYEQYF. The CDR3 DNA is TGCAGTGCTAGCCCCGGGACTAGCGCAACCTACGAGCAGTACTTC.

About this clonotype itself: At one end the junction does not follow the germline gene, possibly because of a read error. The rearrangement joins TRBV7-7 to TRBJ2-5; TRBD1 agrees at 7 bases. The length of the CDR3 is 14 residues. Germline values: CDR1 SSHAT, CDR2 FNYEAQ (reference sequence). CDR3 nucleotide sequence: TGTGCTAGCAGCTTGCCCGACAGGGAAGAGACCCAGTACTTC. It codes for CASSLPDREETQYF.

The chain carries TRBV7-8 and TRBJ2-3, with 10 nucleotides matching TRBD2. The CDR3 is made up of 17 amino acids. The V gene end was trimmed by 5 bases and the J gene end by 6 bases; junction bases not matched to a gene: 14. The V gene's germline CDR1 is SGHVS and CDR2 FQNEAQ. CDR3 protein: CASSPRASGGPPDTQYF. The CDR3 DNA reads as TGTGCCAGCAGCCCCCGGGCTAGCGGGGGCCCCCCTGATACGCAGTATTTT.

This clonotype turned up a few times. In DNA form, the CDR3 reads TGTGCCACAACACTAGCGGGAGAGGATACGCAGTATTTT. This translates into CATTLAGEDTQYF. The V and J genes are TRBV10-3 and TRBJ2-3; 11 nucleotides match TRBD2. The J segment lost 6 bases and the V segment lost 10 bases, leaving 6 bases of the junction unmatched. Germline V gene lookup returns CDR1 ENHRY and CDR2 SYGVKD. The CDR3 length is 13 residues.

This clonotype has a handful of counts. The chain combines TRBV5-1 with TRBJ2-3, with 11 bases lining up with TRBD1. Germline V gene data show CDR1 as SGHRS and CDR2 as YFSETQ. The CDR3 loop spans 16 amino acids. V shed 3 bases and J 5 bases; nucleotides not matched to a gene: 8. CDR3 coding DNA: TGCGCCAGCAGCTCCGGCCCGGGACAGGGGGTAGATACGCAGTATTTT. As protein: CASSSGPGQGVDTQYF.

The chain links TRBV7-3 to TRBJ1-1; D is unclear. Germline lookup yields CDR1 SGHTA and CDR2 FQGTGA. Between the trimmed V and J ends, which lost 5 bases and 5 bases, there was a span of 15 bases. There are 14 residues in the CDR3. The CDR3 nucleotides read TGTGCCAGCAGCCCCAAGGGTGGGTATACTGAAGCTTTCTTT. Protein sequence: CASSPKGGYTEAFF. Variable domain in full (rest from reference TRBV7-3 and TRBJ1-1): GAGVSQTPSNKVTEKGKYVELRCDPISGHTALYWYRQSLGQGPEFLIYFQGTGAADDSGLPNDRFFAVRPEGSVSTLKIQRTERGDSAVYLCASSPKGGYTEAFFGQGTRLTVV.

This clonotype was observed a handful of times. This sequence joins TRBV5-6 and TRBJ1-1; maybe TRBD1 (5 bases). CDR3 length equals 16 residues. V shed 2 bases and J shed 4 bases, with 18 bases lying between them. Per the germline V gene, CDR1 is SGHDT and CDR2 is YYEEEE. CDR3 DNA sequence: TGTGCCAGCAGCTTAAGGACGCCTGGGGGGAGCACTGAAGCTTTCTTT. Translating it yields CASSLRTPGGSTEAFF.

This clonotype occurred once. The chain links TRBV6-1 to TRBJ2-7; 7 bases agree with TRBD1. Germline V gene lookup returns CDR1 MNHNS and CDR2 SASEGT. CDR3 length equals 13 residues. J was trimmed by 7 bases and V by 6 bases; bases with no gene match: 9. CDR3 protein: CASSPRQGREQYF. For the CDR3, the DNA is TGTGCCAGCAGCCCGCGACAGGGACGGGAGCAGTACTTC.

This clonotype was observed a few times. The chain joins TRBV25-1 to TRBJ2-3; D is undetermined. The ends were cut back, 3 bases at V and 5 bases at J, with 15 bases in the middle. Germline V gene data show CDR1 as MGHDK and CDR2 as SYGVNS. The CDR3 spans 15 residues. The CDR3 DNA reads as TGTGCCAGCAGTGAGGGGATAGGAGTTGTAGATACGCAGTATTTT. Protein sequence: CASSEGIGVVDTQYF.

The rearrangement links TRBV9 to TRBJ1-4; D remains ambiguous. CDR3 length equals 14 residues. V was clipped by 0 bases and J by 3 bases, with 6 bases between them. Per germline, CDR1 SGDLS and CDR2 YYNGEE. The CDR3 DNA follows: TGTGCCAGCAGCGTAGGGTTTTCTAATGAAAAACTGTTTTTT. Translation gives CASSVGFSNEKLFF.

The chain employs TRBV12-3 or TRBV12-4 and TRBJ2-3; 9 positions agree with TRBD2. V shed 3 bases and J 3 bases; nucleotides not matched to a gene: 7. The CDR3 spans 16 residues. CDR3 in DNA: TGTGCCAGCAGTTTTCGGGCTAGCGGGGAGACAGATACGCAGTATTTT. Protein: CASSFRASGETDTQYF.

This clonotype has more than one count but fewer than ten. The chain uses TRBV29-1 and TRBJ1-2; the D is unclear. Germline V gives CDR1 SQVTM, CDR2 ANQGSEA. The length of the CDR3 is 12 residues. Trimming removed 7 bases from V and 4 bases from J, with 13 bases in between. CDR3 residues: CSATPDLYGYTF. CDR3 sequence (DNA): TGCAGCGCTACCCCAGATCTCTATGGCTACACCTTC.

This clonotype was seen only a few times. The rearrangement uses TRBV5-1 and TRBJ2-7; no reliable D call. CDR3 length equals 14 residues. CDR1 and CDR2 from the germline V gene are SGHRS and YFSETQ. Trimming pared 0 bases from V and 7 bases from J, leaving 14 bases between. CDR3 in amino acids: CASSLEGSPGEQYF. As DNA, the CDR3 is TGCGCCAGCAGCTTGGAGGGCAGTCCTGGGGAGCAGTACTTC.

In its sample, this clonotype was seen a few times. V gene TRBV5-5 combines with J gene TRBJ2-7, with TRBD2 identical over 7 bases. Trimming took 4 bases from V and 0 from J; bases not matched to a gene: 13. Germline V lookup: CDR1 SGHKS, CDR2 YYEKEE (reference sequence). The CDR3 extends over 17 amino acids. This chain's CDR3 is CASSLRPSGLNSYEQYF. The CDR3 DNA reads as TGTGCCAGCAGCCTTAGACCTAGCGGACTAAACTCCTACGAGCAGTACTTC.

The chain combines TRBV11-2 with TRBJ1-6; 8 nucleotides agree with TRBD1. J was trimmed by 10 bases and V by 1 base; bases with no gene match: 15. CDR1 SGHAT and CDR2 FQNNGV come from the germline V gene. There are 18 residues in the CDR3. This chain's CDR3 is CASSLVPLTGEFGSPLHF. The DNA for the CDR3 is TGTGCCAGCAGCTTAGTTCCTCTGACAGGGGAGTTTGGGTCACCCCTCCACTTT.